These 13 T cell receptor beta chains came from one sample sequenced in a study of blood T cell repertoires in COVID-19. TCRdb's copy holds only in-frame clones and misses some; the assay was immunoSEQ multiplex PCR. The data contain 86,000 or so clones, 91% of them singletons. The sample consisted of peripheral blood. The receptor set was obtained from a woman aged 50 to 60 in a cohort sampled during active COVID-19.

V usage is TRBV5-1 and J usage is TRBJ2-7, with a tentative D call TRBD1 (5 bases). CDR1 is SGHRS and CDR2 is YFSETQ in the germline V gene. Trimming shortened V by 4 bases and J by 5 bases, and 16 bases separated the two germline ends. There are 14 residues in the CDR3. The CDR3 reads CASSPPRTLNEQYF. In DNA form, the CDR3 reads TGCGCCAGCAGCCCCCCCCGGACATTAAACGAGCAGTACTTC.

V and J are TRBV3-1 (or the pseudogene TRBV3-2) and TRBJ2-1, with TRBD1 as a possible D gene (5 bases). Germline V gives CDR1 LGHDT, CDR2 YNNKEL (reference sequence). Trimming pared 2 bases from V and 7 bases from J, leaving 9 bases between. The CDR3 loop spans 13 amino acids. CDR3 residues: CASSQQGGNEQFF. Here the CDR3 DNA reads TGTGCCAGCAGCCAACAGGGTGGGAATGAGCAGTTCTTC.

V usage is TRBV7-2 and J usage is TRBJ2-7; weak D call: TRBD2 (6 bases). Germline V gene sequence: CDR1 SGHTA, CDR2 FQGNSA. The CDR3 is 17 amino acids. The V gene lost 5 bases and the J gene lost 0 bases, with 20 bases spanning the gap. CDR3 DNA sequence: TGTGCCAGCAGCCTATATGGGACTCCGAGGAGCTCCTACGAGCAGTACTTC. It encodes CASSLYGTPRSSYEQYF.

V and J are TRBV5-4 and TRBJ2-1; TRBD2 aligns across 7 bases. The CDR3 sequence is 16 residues long. Looked up from germline, CDR1 is SGHNT and CDR2 is YYREEE (reference sequence). The junction had 10 bases not matched to a gene; V was cut back by 4 bases and J by 3 bases. The CDR3, as DNA: TGTGCCAGCAGCCGTGCTAGCGGTCCAAACTACAATGAGCAGTTCTTC. Translating gives CASSRASGPNYNEQFF. Filled out from reference TRBV5-4 and TRBJ2-1, the complete variable domain reads ETGVTQSPTHLIKTRGQQVTLRCSSQSGHNTVSWYQQALGQGPQFIFQYYREEENGRGNFPPRFSGLQFPNYSSELNVNALELDDSALYLCASSRASGPNYNEQFFGPGTRLTVL.

This chain connects TRBV2 to TRBJ1-4, with 7 nucleotides matching TRBD1. Trimming took 6 bases from V and 11 from J; bases not matched to a gene: 6. This CDR3 comprises 12 residues. Per germline, CDR1 SNHLY and CDR2 FYNNEI. CDR3 nucleotide sequence: TGTGCCAGCAGCACAGGGGTTGGGAAACTGTTTTTT. Its translation: CASSTGVGKLFF.

The V and J genes are TRBV30 and TRBJ1-2; no definite D call. The CDR3 has 11 amino acids. V shed 7 bases and J shed 8 bases, with 14 bases lying between them. CDR1 GTSNPN and CDR2 SVGIG come from the germline V gene (reference sequence). CDR3 amino acids: CASNRGYGYTF. CDR3 bases: TGTGCCTCAAACCGGGGATACGGCTACACCTTC.

The chain recombines TRBV29-1 with TRBJ2-1, with 7 bases identical to TRBD2. Losses at the gene ends were 7 bases for V and 7 bases for J; bases not matched to a gene: 7. The CDR3 has 12 amino acids. Germline CDR1 reads SQVTM; CDR2 reads ANQGSEA. The chain's CDR3 is CSEGLGGNEQFF. Here the CDR3 DNA reads TGCAGCGAAGGACTCGGGGGGAATGAGCAGTTCTTC.

The chain couples TRBV9 to TRBJ2-1, with 8 positions matching TRBD2. Germline trimming cut 0 bases from V and 4 bases from J; bases unmatched to any gene: 9. The CDR3 consists of 17 residues. Per germline, CDR1 SGDLS and CDR2 YYNGEE. The CDR3 is CASSVATGGAGYNEQFF. For the CDR3, the DNA is TGTGCCAGCAGCGTAGCTACCGGGGGGGCGGGATACAATGAGCAGTTCTTC.

V gene TRBV5-4 combines with J gene TRBJ2-7, with 13 bases aligning to TRBD2. This CDR3 is 15 amino acids long. CDR1 and CDR2 (germline): SGHNT, YYREEE (reference sequence). J gave up 2 bases and V 4 bases, and 3 bases lay outside the gene matches. This chain's CDR3 is CASSQGTSGTYEQYF. DNA of the CDR3: TGTGCCAGCAGCCAAGGGACTAGCGGGACCTACGAGCAGTACTTC.

This clone was observed once. The chain joins TRBV9 to TRBJ2-5, with 8 bases aligning to TRBD2. The V and J ends lost 3 bases and 5 bases, in that order; junction bases with no gene match: 6. In germline, CDR1 is SGDLS, CDR2 YYNGEE. This CDR3 is 14 amino acids long. The CDR3 protein is CASSAGGALETQYF. CDR3 sequence (DNA): TGTGCCAGCAGCGCCGGGGGGGCCCTGGAGACCCAGTACTTC.

This chain links TRBV25-1 with TRBJ1-2; 8 bases line up with TRBD1. With V trimmed by 6 bases and J by 2 bases, 5 bases remained unmatched. The length of the CDR3 is 14 residues. Germline assignment: CDR1 MGHDK and CDR2 SYGVNS. The CDR3 spells CASRGQGWNYGYTF. In nucleotides, the CDR3 is TGTGCCAGCAGAGGACAGGGATGGAACTATGGCTACACCTTC.

V is TRBV5-4 and J is TRBJ2-3; the match to TRBD2 covers 10 bases. The junction had 4 bases not matched to a gene; V was cut back by 3 bases and J by 3 bases. CDR3 length equals 15 residues. Per germline, CDR1 SGHNT and CDR2 YYREEE (reference sequence). The CDR3, as DNA: TGTGCCAGCAGCTGGGCTAGCGGGGGAACAGATACGCAGTATTTT. It translates to CASSWASGGTDTQYF.

The V call is TRBV3-1 (or the pseudogene TRBV3-2), the J call TRBJ2-1; 7 bases fit TRBD2. The CDR3 covers 15 residues. Unmatched junction bases numbered 9, after V lost 4 bases and J lost 6 bases. Germline V gives CDR1 LGHDT, CDR2 YNNKEL (reference sequence). CDR3: CASSPDAGVRNEQFF. CDR3 DNA sequence: TGTGCCAGCAGCCCTGACGCGGGAGTCCGCAATGAGCAGTTCTTC.